These 15 T cell receptor beta chains share one sample of origin, sequenced in a study of shared clonotypes between healthy human individuals. Clones were read by immunoSEQ multiplex PCR, and TCRdb kept only the in-frame ones, dropping some. The repertoire has under 600,000 clones, about 96% of them found once; the top ten carry nearly 0.065%. The sequencing sample was made of naive CD4+ T cells sorted from blood. Stated subset: CD45RA+ positively selected. The origin of the receptors is a woman in her thirties in good health.

To note about this clone: Additional DNA sequences in this sample encode the identical CDR3. This chain connects TRBV5-1 to TRBJ1-1, with D tentatively TRBD1 (5 bases). This CDR3 has 14 residues. The germline V and J ends were trimmed by 5 bases and 1 base, with 12 bases remaining between them. CDR1 SGHRS and CDR2 YFSETQ come from the germline V gene. The CDR3 reads CASSPGTENTEAFF. The CDR3 bases are TGCGCCAGCAGTCCGGGGACCGAGAACACTGAAGCTTTCTTT. Combining the CDR3 with reference TRBV5-1 and TRBJ1-1 gives the whole variable domain KAGVTQTPRYLIKTRGQQVTLSCSPISGHRSVSWYQQTPGQGLQFLFEYFSETQRNKGNFPGRFSGRQFSNSRSEMNVSTLELGDSALYLCASSPGTENTEAFFGQGTRLTVV.

CDR3 sequence: CASSLGGSRGRRADTQYF. CDR3 sequence (DNA): TGCGCCAGCAGCCTAGGAGGGTCTCGCGGGAGGAGGGCAGATACGCAGTATTTT. The chain carries TRBV4-1 and TRBJ2-3; TRBD2 agrees at 8 bases. Germline V CDR1 and CDR2: MGHRA, YSYEKL. The CDR3 sequence is 18 residues long. V was clipped by 4 bases and J by 4 bases; unmatched bases: 16.

This clone was recorded once. The CDR3 region is CASRSDLSYEQYF. CDR3 coding DNA: TGTGCCAGCAGATCTGACCTCTCCTACGAGCAGTACTTC. The chain links TRBV7-9 to TRBJ2-7; D gene ambiguous. Germline V gives CDR1 SEHNR, CDR2 FQNEAQ (reference sequence). Between the trimmed V and J ends, which lost 6 bases and 0 bases, there was a span of 9 bases. The CDR3 runs to 13 residues. The complete variable domain, with remaining parts taken from reference TRBV7-9 and TRBJ2-7, reads DTGVSQNPRHKITKRGQNVTFRCDPISEHNRLYWYRQTLGQGPEFLTYFQNEAQLEKSRLLSDRFSAERPKGSFSTLEIQRTEQGDSAMYLCASRSDLSYEQYFGPGTRLTVT.

The J gene is TRBJ2-7, the V gene TRBV5-1; unclear D gene. Trimming removed 0 bases at V and 0 bases at J, with 7 bases between. The germline gives CDR1 SGHRS, CDR2 YFSETQ. This CDR3 contains 14 residues. The DNA for the CDR3 is TGCGCCAGCAGCTTGGAAGCAAGCTCCTACGAGCAGTACTTC. Protein: CASSLEASSYEQYF.

As DNA, the CDR3 is TGTGCCAGCTCTTACGGGACGGGATACGAGCAGTACTTC. This sequence encodes CASSYGTGYEQYF. The rearrangement links TRBV18 to TRBJ2-7, with D possibly being TRBD1 or TRBD2 (5 bases each). This CDR3 has 13 amino acids. Trimming stripped 6 bases from V and 4 bases from J, with 13 bases between. Germline V lookup: CDR1 KGHSH, CDR2 LQKENI.

The J gene is TRBJ2-2, the V gene TRBV7-9; a weak D match, TRBD1 (5 bases). The CDR3 totals 15 residues. V lost 0 bases and J 4 bases, leaving 9 bases between the germline ends. Germline V gene sequence: CDR1 SEHNR, CDR2 FQNEAQ (reference sequence). The CDR3 region is CASSLAQTVTGELFF. As DNA, the CDR3 is TGTGCCAGCAGCTTAGCGCAGACAGTCACCGGGGAGCTGTTTTTT. The full variable domain, completed using reference TRBV7-9 and TRBJ2-2, is DTGVSQNPRHKITKRGQNVTFRCDPISEHNRLYWYRQTLGQGPEFLTYFQNEAQLEKSRLLSDRFSAERPKGSFSTLEIQRTEQGDSAMYLCASSLAQTVTGELFFGEGSRLTVL.

V usage is TRBV10-1 and J usage is TRBJ2-7; no clear D gene. In germline, CDR1 is WNHNN, CDR2 SYGVQD (reference sequence). Trimming shortened V by 4 bases and J by 3 bases, and 16 bases separated the two germline ends. The CDR3 consists of 15 residues. CDR3 nucleotides: TGCGCCAGCAGTGTCCCGACCACTGGTAGCTACGAGCAGTACTTC. Amino acid sequence: CASSVPTTGSYEQYF.

The chain recombines TRBV5-1 with TRBJ2-5; 7 nucleotides line up with TRBD1. The CDR3 loop spans 17 amino acids. J lost 11 bases, V lost 4 bases, and 23 bases had no gene match. Germline CDR1 is SGHRS and CDR2 is YFSETQ. As DNA, the CDR3 is TGCGCCAGCAGCGGGCGGGTCGGGGACCGAGGACAGGAGGAGCAGTACTTC. Translation: CASSGRVGDRGQEEQYF. Full variable domain (remainder filled in from reference TRBV5-1 and TRBJ2-5): KAGVTQTPRYLIKTRGQQVTLSCSPISGHRSVSWYQQTPGQGLQFLFEYFSETQRNKGNFPGRFSGRQFSNSRSEMNVSTLELGDSALYLCASSGRVGDRGQEEQYFGPGTRLLVL.

The chain couples TRBV4-1 to TRBJ1-3; possibly TRBD1 for D (5 bases). Trimming left V 0 bases short and J 0 bases short, with 15 bases between. Germline CDR1 MGHRA, CDR2 YSYEKL. The CDR3 runs to 18 residues. CDR3 coding DNA: TGCGCCAGCAGCCAAGATCGAGGAGGGGTAATCTCTGGAAACACCATATATTTT. It encodes CASSQDRGGVISGNTIYF.

The CDR3 reads CASSLGLWDYEQYF. The CDR3 nucleotides read TGTGCCAGCAGCTTAGGCCTTTGGGACTACGAGCAGTACTTC. V usage is TRBV11-2 and J usage is TRBJ2-7; D remains ambiguous. This CDR3 has 14 residues. Germline V gene lookup returns CDR1 SGHAT and CDR2 FQNNGV. Trimming removed 1 base from V and 3 bases from J, with 10 bases in between.

The V and J genes are TRBV5-1 and TRBJ2-3; D remains unclear. The germline V gene encodes CDR1 SGHRS and CDR2 YFSETQ. The CDR3 contains 17 residues. Trimming removed 4 bases from V and 1 base from J, with 19 bases in between. The CDR3 protein is CASSQKGTTAGTDTQYF. Here the CDR3 DNA reads TGCGCCAGCAGCCAGAAGGGTACTACTGCGGGCACAGATACGCAGTATTTT. Together with reference TRBV5-1 and TRBJ2-3, the CDR3 gives the full variable domain: KAGVTQTPRYLIKTRGQQVTLSCSPISGHRSVSWYQQTPGQGLQFLFEYFSETQRNKGNFPGRFSGRQFSNSRSEMNVSTLELGDSALYLCASSQKGTTAGTDTQYFGPGTRLTVL.

The V gene is TRBV30, the J gene TRBJ2-3, with TRBD1 matching 10 bases. J lost 4 bases, V lost 3 bases, and 4 bases had no gene match. CDR1 GTSNPN and CDR2 SVGIG come from the germline V gene (reference sequence). This CDR3 contains 14 residues. CDR3 protein: CAWSLGTGADTQYF. In DNA, the CDR3 is TGTGCCTGGAGCCTCGGGACAGGGGCAGATACGCAGTATTTT.

This clone has just one count. This chain joins TRBV10-1 and TRBJ2-2; possible D gene TRBD1, 5 bases. Germline V CDR1 and CDR2: WNHNN, SYGVQD (reference sequence). This CDR3 has 13 residues. V was pared by 6 bases and J by 6 bases, with 11 bases between. The CDR3 spells CASSQGFAGELFF. The CDR3 DNA reads as TGCGCCAGCAGCCAGGGTTTCGCCGGGGAGCTGTTTTTT.

The chain recombines TRBV18 with TRBJ2-7; a weak D match, TRBD2 (6 bases). Germline V gene sequence: CDR1 KGHSH, CDR2 LQKENI. The CDR3 is made up of 17 amino acids. V was trimmed by 3 bases and J by 6 bases, leaving 24 bases between them. This CDR3 is CASSPRDVALSLGEQYF. CDR3 in DNA: TGTGCCAGCTCACCGCGGGACGTAGCCTTGTCCCTCGGCGAGCAGTACTTC.

V gene TRBV10-3 combines with J gene TRBJ2-7; D not resolved. Trimming removed 6 bases from V and 1 base from J, with 13 bases in between. The CDR3 is 14 residues long. The germline V gene encodes CDR1 ENHRY and CDR2 SYGVKD. CDR3 bases: TGTGCCATCAGCCGACCGGGCCGGTCCTACGAGCAGTACTTC. Translating it yields CAISRPGRSYEQYF.